The 21 T cell receptor beta chains listed next were all sequenced from one sample in a study of low-dose radiotherapy and immunotherapy resistance in tumors. Regarding time point: before trial treatment. Priming of first-strand cDNA relied on TRAV- and TRBV-specific primers (covering alpha and beta chains). With a constant-region primer and a V-primer adapter, TCRs were subjected to roughly 18 PCR cycles of amplification. MiXCR was run by TCRdb on the reads, yielding one entry per CDR3 protein. The sample holds tens of thousands of distinct CDR3 sequences; roughly a sixth are singletons and the top ten take 2.5% to 3.5%. Sequencing was performed on PBMCs, taken before treatment. The receptor source for this set is a male donor with prostate cancer.

Ten or more counts support this clonotype. This chain links TRBV19 with TRBJ2-5; 7 bases match TRBD1. The CDR3 length is 14 residues. V gave up 2 bases and J gave up 3 bases; unmatched junction bases: 3. Germline assignment: CDR1 LNHDA and CDR2 SQIVND (reference sequence). The CDR3 DNA reads TGTGCCAGTAGTATACGGCAGGGGGAAGAGACCCAGTACTTC. This codes for CASSIRQGEETQYF.

This clonotype came up many times. This chain uses TRBV29-1 with TRBJ1-2, with D uncertain. The CDR3 is 12 amino acids. Germline V lookup: CDR1 SQVTM, CDR2 ANQGSEA. V lost 1 base and J lost 7, with 10 bases in between. Written as DNA, the CDR3 is TGCAGCGTTGAAGGAGAGTGGTCTGGCTACACCTTC. This translates into CSVEGEWSGYTF.

The sample holds many counts of this clonotype. The chain employs TRBV5-1 and TRBJ1-1; D is possibly TRBD1 (5 bases). Germline V CDR1 and CDR2: SGHRS, YFSETQ. Trimming pared 4 bases from V and 1 base from J, leaving 11 bases between. The CDR3 spans 14 residues. CDR3 amino acids: CASSRDRSNTEAFF. CDR3 DNA sequence: TGCGCCAGCAGCCGGGACCGTTCGAACACTGAAGCTTTCTTT.

There are many counts of this clonotype. The chain has TRBV5-1 and TRBJ2-7; 8 bases map to TRBD1. The V gene's germline CDR1 is SGHRS and CDR2 YFSETQ. This CDR3 is built from 15 residues. After removal of 4 bases from V and 3 bases from J, the junction contained 9 bases not matched to a gene. The CDR3 reads CASSPTGGTVYEQYF. CDR3 DNA sequence: TGCGCCAGCAGCCCAACAGGGGGAACCGTCTACGAGCAGTACTTC.

The chain joins TRBV28 to TRBJ1-3; tentatively, D is TRBD1 (5 bases). The germline V gene encodes CDR1 MDHEN and CDR2 SYDVKM. The V and J ends lost 3 bases and 2 bases respectively, with 17 bases between them. The CDR3 is made up of 17 amino acids. This CDR3 is CASSLGLLDTTGNTIYF. In nucleotides, the CDR3 is TGTGCCAGCAGTTTGGGGCTGCTGGACACCACTGGAAACACCATATATTTT.

Note on this clonotype: With a far larger clone one base away, a read error is the likely cause. The chain employs TRBV5-1 and TRBJ2-4; unclear D gene. Between the trimmed V and J ends, which lost 2 bases and 13 bases, there was a span of 19 bases. Germline lookup yields CDR1 SGHRS and CDR2 YFSETQ. The CDR3 spans 14 residues. The CDR3 loop is CASSLGGFHNEQYF. The CDR3 nucleotides read TGCGCCAGCAGCTTAGGTGGGTTCCACAATGAGCAGTACTTC. The full variable domain, in which reference TRBV5-1 and TRBJ2-4 provide the parts outside the CDR3, is KAGVTQTPRYLIKTRGQQVTLSCSPISGHRSVSWYQQTPGQGLQFLFEYFSETQRNKGNFPGRFSGRQFSNSRSEMNVSTLELGDSALYLCASSLGGFHNEQYFGAGTRLSVL.

This clonotype was detected ten times or more. This chain links TRBV6-2 or TRBV6-3 with TRBJ1-2; TRBD1 matches at 8 bases. Trimming at V came to 4 bases and at J to 8 bases, leaving 9 bases not matched to a gene. The CDR3 spans 14 residues. Germline loops: CDR1 MNHEY, CDR2 SVGEGT. As DNA, the CDR3 is TGTGCCAGCAGTTTTTTAGGACAGGGTGACGGCTACACCTTC. Its translation: CASSFLGQGDGYTF.

Ten or more counts support this clonotype. The CDR3 sequence is CASSQSNLLGSEQFF. The CDR3, as DNA: TGTGCCAGCAGCCAAAGTAATCTACTGGGTAGTGAGCAGTTCTTC. The chain has TRBV7-9 and TRBJ2-1, with unresolved D. V was clipped by 5 bases and J by 9 bases, with 20 bases between them. The CDR3 sequence is 15 residues long. Germline CDR1 is SEHNR and CDR2 is FQNEAQ (reference sequence).

This clonotype has at least ten counts. CDR3 nucleotides: TGTGCCAGCAGTAGGGACAGTTATAACAATGAGCAGTTCTTC. Residues: CASSRDSYNNEQFF. The rearrangement links TRBV27 to TRBJ2-1, with TRBD1 identical over 7 bases. J gave up 5 bases and V 5 bases, and 6 bases lay outside the gene matches. This CDR3 has 14 amino acids. Germline CDR1 MNHEY, CDR2 SMNVEV (reference sequence).

This clonotype showed up many times. The gene calls are TRBV27 and TRBJ2-3; D uncertain. This CDR3 has 18 amino acids. V was shortened by 4 bases and J by 1 base, with 21 bases between the two germline ends. The germline V gene has CDR1 MNHEY and CDR2 SMNVEV (reference sequence). The CDR3, as DNA: TGTGCCAGCAGTTCCCGCCTGAGAAACTCCGATGGCACAGATACGCAGTATTTT. It specifies CASSSRLRNSDGTDTQYF.

The table lists this clonotype with many counts. The V call is TRBV28, the J call TRBJ2-1, with D unresolved. Trimming cost V 2 bases and J 5 bases, with 4 bases left between them. CDR1 and CDR2 (germline): MDHEN, SYDVKM. The CDR3 is 12 amino acids. The CDR3 nucleotides are TGTGCCAGCAGTTTAGCGGACAATGAGCAGTTCTTC. Residues: CASSLADNEQFF.

In its sample, this clonotype was seen many times. The chain employs TRBV20-1 and TRBJ1-1; D call uncertain. The germline CDR1 and CDR2 sequences are DFQATT and SNEGSKA (reference sequence). There are 16 residues in the CDR3. V was pared by 5 bases and J by 1 base, with 20 bases between. CDR3 loop: CSAHRADRAANTEAFF. In DNA form, the CDR3 reads TGCAGTGCTCATCGGGCCGACCGTGCCGCGAACACTGAAGCTTTCTTT.

This clonotype was picked up many times. The CDR3 loop reads CASSQDPGGRETQYF. Here the CDR3 DNA reads TGCGCCAGCAGCCAAGACCCAGGGGGACGAGAGACCCAGTACTTC. The chain uses TRBV4-1 and TRBJ2-5; 7 nucleotides line up with TRBD1. The germline CDR1 and CDR2 sequences are MGHRA and YSYEKL. CDR3 size: 15 residues. Trimming at V came to 0 bases and at J to 4 bases, leaving 5 bases not matched to a gene.

This clonotype has ten or more counts. The rearrangement joins TRBV20-1 to TRBJ1-2; a possible D gene is TRBD1 (5 bases). CDR1 is DFQATT, CDR2 SNEGSKA, per germline (reference sequence). CDR3 length: 16 residues. Trimming took off 1 base at V and 0 bases at J, with 15 bases between the two ends. CDR3 region: CSARAGGGQSNYGYTF. In DNA, the CDR3 is TGCAGTGCTAGAGCGGGGGGGGGTCAATCTAACTATGGCTACACCTTC.

This clonotype was observed many times. The chain uses TRBV29-1 and TRBJ2-7; D is perhaps TRBD1 (6 bases). The CDR3 sequence is 10 residues long. Germline values: CDR1 SQVTM, CDR2 ANQGSEA. The germline V and J ends were trimmed by 6 bases and 6 bases, with 9 bases remaining between them. The CDR3 sequence is CSVRGSEQYF. The CDR3 coding sequence is TGCAGCGTAAGGGGGTCCGAGCAGTACTTC.

The sample holds many counts of this clonotype. This chain connects TRBV12-3 or TRBV12-4 to TRBJ2-1, with D unresolved. Trimming removed 4 bases at V and 6 bases at J, with 7 bases between. The CDR3 runs 12 residues. The CDR3 DNA reads TGTGCCAGCAGTTGGATACTCAATGAGCAGTTCTTC. Encoded protein: CASSWILNEQFF.

The CDR3 DNA is TGTGCCAGCAGTTCAGCGAGGGAGACCCAGTACTTC. Its translation: CASSSARETQYF. The chain recombines TRBV12-3 or TRBV12-4 with TRBJ2-5; D is unresolved. The CDR3 has 12 amino acids. V lost 4 bases and J lost 5, with 8 bases in between.

This clonotype was picked up a small number of times. V and J are TRBV15 and TRBJ2-7; 7 positions match TRBD2. The CDR3 spans 15 residues. Trimming cost V 0 bases and J 3 bases; bases outside gene matches: 5. From germline, CDR1 is LNHNV and CDR2 YYDKDF (reference sequence). CDR3: CATSRDLTGGYEQYF. In DNA, the CDR3 is TGTGCCACCAGCAGAGATCTAACGGGGGGCTACGAGCAGTACTTC.

This clonotype was counted many times. This chain links TRBV12-3 or TRBV12-4 with TRBJ2-5; 10 bases fit TRBD1. The J segment lost 2 bases and the V segment lost 2 bases, leaving 2 bases of the junction unmatched. The CDR3 sequence is 15 residues long. For the CDR3, the DNA is TGTGCCAGCAGTTTACGGACAGGGGGGCAAGAGACCCAGTACTTC. It encodes CASSLRTGGQETQYF.

This clonotype was counted ten times or more. This rearrangement joins TRBV12-3 or TRBV12-4 to TRBJ2-3, with 12 nucleotides matching TRBD2. The CDR3 is 17 residues long. The junction had 12 bases not matched to a gene; V was cut back by 6 bases and J by 5 bases. In nucleotides, the CDR3 is TGTGCCAGCAGCCCGCCTCCTAGCGGGGGGGCGGGAGATACGCAGTATTTT. Its protein is CASSPPPSGGAGDTQYF.

As concerns this clonotype: A far larger clone differs by one base, so this is likely a read error. In this CDR3 the conserved last residue, phenylalanine or tryptophan, is missing, so a read error is likely. V gene TRBV5-8 combines with J gene TRBJ2-1; TRBD2 is a possible D gene (5 bases). CDR1 is SGHTS, CDR2 YDEGEE, per germline. Between the trimmed V and J ends, which lost 0 bases and 6 bases, there was a span of 13 bases. The CDR3 is made up of 15 amino acids. The CDR3 sequence is CASSLEGHRGNEQFS. For the CDR3, the DNA is TGTGCCAGCAGCTTGGAGGGCCACCGGGGCAATGAGCAGTTCTCC.